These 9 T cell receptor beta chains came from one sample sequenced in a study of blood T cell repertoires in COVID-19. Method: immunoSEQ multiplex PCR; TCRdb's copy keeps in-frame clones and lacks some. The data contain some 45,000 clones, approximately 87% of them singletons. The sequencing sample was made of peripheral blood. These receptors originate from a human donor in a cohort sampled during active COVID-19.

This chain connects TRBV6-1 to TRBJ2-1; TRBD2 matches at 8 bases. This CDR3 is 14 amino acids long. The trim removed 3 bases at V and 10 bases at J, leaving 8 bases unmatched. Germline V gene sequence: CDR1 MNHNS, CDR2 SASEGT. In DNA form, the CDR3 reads TGTGCCAGCAGTGACCGGGGGGGGCGCGGGGAGCAGTTCTTC. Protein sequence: CASSDRGGRGEQFF.

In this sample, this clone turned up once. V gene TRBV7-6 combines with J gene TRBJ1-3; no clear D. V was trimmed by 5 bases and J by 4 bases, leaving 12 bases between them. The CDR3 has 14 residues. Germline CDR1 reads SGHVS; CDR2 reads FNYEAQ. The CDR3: CASSLGPSGNTIYF. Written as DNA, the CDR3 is TGTGCCAGCAGCCTTGGGCCCTCCGGAAACACCATATATTTT.

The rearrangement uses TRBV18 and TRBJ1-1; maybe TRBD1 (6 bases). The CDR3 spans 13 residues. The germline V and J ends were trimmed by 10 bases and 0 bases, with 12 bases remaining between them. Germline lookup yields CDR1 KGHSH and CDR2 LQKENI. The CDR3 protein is CANKQGMNTEAFF. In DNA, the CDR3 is TGTGCCAACAAACAGGGCATGAACACTGAAGCTTTCTTT.

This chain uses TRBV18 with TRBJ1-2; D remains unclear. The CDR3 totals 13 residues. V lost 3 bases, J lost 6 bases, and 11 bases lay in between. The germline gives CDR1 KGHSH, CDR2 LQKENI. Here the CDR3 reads CASSPAGDHGYTF. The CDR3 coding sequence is TGTGCCAGCTCACCGGCGGGAGATCATGGCTACACCTTC.

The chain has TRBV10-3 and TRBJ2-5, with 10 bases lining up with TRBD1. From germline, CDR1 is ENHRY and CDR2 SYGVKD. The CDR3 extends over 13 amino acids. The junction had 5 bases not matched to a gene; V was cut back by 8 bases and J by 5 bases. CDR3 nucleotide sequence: TGTGCCATCGGCGGGACAGGGGAGGAGACCCAGTACTTC. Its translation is CAIGGTGEETQYF.

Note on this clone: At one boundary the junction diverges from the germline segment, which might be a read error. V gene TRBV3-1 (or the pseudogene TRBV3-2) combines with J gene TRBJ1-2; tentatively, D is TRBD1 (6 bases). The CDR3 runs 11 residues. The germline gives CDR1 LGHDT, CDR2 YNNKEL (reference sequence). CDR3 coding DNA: TGTGCCAGCAGCCAACAGGGGCCGCGGGTCTTC. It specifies CASSQQGPRVF.

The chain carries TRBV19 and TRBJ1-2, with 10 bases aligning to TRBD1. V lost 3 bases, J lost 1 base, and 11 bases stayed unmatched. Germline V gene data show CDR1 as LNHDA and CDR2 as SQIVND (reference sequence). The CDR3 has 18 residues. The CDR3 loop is CASSIISDRGLGNYGYTF. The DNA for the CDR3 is TGTGCCAGTAGTATTATTTCGGACAGGGGGTTGGGTAACTATGGCTACACCTTC.

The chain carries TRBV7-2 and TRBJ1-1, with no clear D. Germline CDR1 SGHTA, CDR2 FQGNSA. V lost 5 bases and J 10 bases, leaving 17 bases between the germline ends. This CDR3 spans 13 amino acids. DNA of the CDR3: TGTGCCAGCAGCCCCGGGCTCCGAGGGAGAGCTTTCTTT. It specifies CASSPGLRGRAFF.

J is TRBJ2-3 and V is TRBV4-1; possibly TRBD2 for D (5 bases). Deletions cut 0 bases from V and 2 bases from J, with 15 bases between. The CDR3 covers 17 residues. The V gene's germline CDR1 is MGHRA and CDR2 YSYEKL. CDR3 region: CASSQDERGPPTDTQYF. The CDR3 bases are TGCGCCAGCAGCCAAGACGAGCGCGGGCCTCCCACAGATACGCAGTATTTT.